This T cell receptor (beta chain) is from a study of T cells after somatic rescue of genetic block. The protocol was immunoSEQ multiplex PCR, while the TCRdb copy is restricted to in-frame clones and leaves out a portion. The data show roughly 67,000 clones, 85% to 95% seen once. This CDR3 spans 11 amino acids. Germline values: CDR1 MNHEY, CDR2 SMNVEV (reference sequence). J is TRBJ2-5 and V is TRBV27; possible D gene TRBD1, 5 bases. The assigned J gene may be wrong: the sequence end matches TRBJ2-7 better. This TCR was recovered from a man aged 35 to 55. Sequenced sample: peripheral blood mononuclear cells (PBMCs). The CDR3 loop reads CASTQGYEQYF. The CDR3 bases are TGTGCCAGCACCCAGGGCTACGAGCAGTACTTC.